This passage covers 15 T cell receptor beta chains from one sample sequenced in a study of blood T cell repertoires in COVID-19. Measured with immunoSEQ multiplex PCR; TCRdb has only the in-frame clones, and not every one. The data contain 200,000 to 250,000 clones, 84% of them singletons. Sequencing was carried out using peripheral blood. The receptor source for this set is an older woman who had recovered from COVID-19.

This chain links TRBV10-3 with TRBJ2-3, with D perhaps matching TRBD2 (7 bases). Germline V gives CDR1 ENHRY, CDR2 SYGVKD. The length of the CDR3 is 16 residues. V lost 0 bases, J lost 10 bases, and 20 bases lay in between. CDR3 loop: CAISESRGGADEAQYF. CDR3 coding DNA: TGTGCCATCAGTGAGTCTAGGGGGGGGGCTGACGAGGCGCAGTATTTT.

The chain couples TRBV27 to TRBJ2-2; 9 bases map to TRBD1. The CDR3 is made up of 18 amino acids. V was clipped by 6 bases and J by 8 bases; unmatched bases: 19. Germline-derived CDR1 and CDR2 are MNHEY and SMNVEV (reference sequence). The CDR3 region has the DNA TGTGCCAGCAGCCTACCTAGTGGACAGGGGCTTGGGAAAGGGGAGCTGTTTTTT. This codes for CASSLPSGQGLGKGELFF.

CDR3 region: CAIWTGVANYGYTF. The CDR3 DNA reads TGTGCCATCTGGACAGGGGTAGCTAACTATGGCTACACCTTC. This chain links TRBV10-3 with TRBJ1-2; 9 nucleotides agree with TRBD1. The V segment lost 8 bases and the J segment 0 bases; nucleotides outside the gene matches: 4. This CDR3 region has 14 residues. Germline CDR1 ENHRY, CDR2 SYGVKD.

This clone was seen a few times. The chain links TRBV19 to TRBJ2-5; TRBD2 matches 7 bases. CDR1 LNHDA and CDR2 SQIVND come from the germline V gene (reference sequence). V gave up 3 bases and J gave up 5 bases; unmatched junction bases: 6. CDR3 length: 14 amino acids. The DNA of the CDR3 is TGTGCCAGTAGTATTAGACTAGCAGGGGAGACCCAGTACTTC. Translating gives CASSIRLAGETQYF.

This clone was recorded only once. This sequence joins TRBV25-1 and TRBJ2-1; 7 nucleotides agree with TRBD2. Germline CDR1 MGHDK, CDR2 SYGVNS. V was clipped by 5 bases and J by 4 bases; unmatched bases: 5. This CDR3 is built from 14 residues. The CDR3 DNA follows: TGTGCCAGCAGTAGAGCGGGGAGTTACAATGAGCAGTTCTTC. Protein product: CASSRAGSYNEQFF.

This chain uses TRBV7-9 with TRBJ1-2, with TRBD1 identical over 7 bases. V lost 5 bases, J lost 4 bases, and 13 bases stayed unmatched. The CDR3 covers 16 residues. Germline V gene lookup returns CDR1 SEHNR and CDR2 FQNEAQ (reference sequence). The CDR3 DNA follows: TGTGCCAGCAGCCCGCCGGGACAGACCTCTTTCTATGGCTACACCTTC. It specifies CASSPPGQTSFYGYTF.

The gene calls are TRBV7-9 and TRBJ2-7, with 9 bases lining up with TRBD2. The germline gives CDR1 SEHNR, CDR2 FQNEAQ (reference sequence). The CDR3 totals 16 residues. V gave up 5 bases and J gave up 7 bases; unmatched junction bases: 15. The CDR3, as DNA: TGTGCCAGCAGCCCCCGCCGGGGCGGGGGGGCAGAAGAGCAGTACTTC. This encodes CASSPRRGGGAEEQYF.

This clone ranks as medium-sized. This chain uses TRBV2 with TRBJ2-1, with 8 bases lining up with TRBD2. Germline V gene lookup returns CDR1 SNHLY and CDR2 FYNNEI. V lost 7 bases and J lost 6; bases outside the gene matches: 8. The CDR3 runs 14 residues. The CDR3 here is CASKAVSGGNEQFF. The CDR3 DNA is TGTGCCAGCAAGGCGGTCAGCGGGGGCAATGAGCAGTTCTTC.

This clone was found once. The chain joins TRBV9 to TRBJ2-3, with 7 bases matching TRBD2. Trimming at V came to 2 bases and at J to 4 bases, leaving 10 bases not matched to a gene. In germline, CDR1 is SGDLS, CDR2 YYNGEE. This CDR3 has 16 amino acids. CDR3 protein: CASSVERGGIPDTQYF. CDR3 in DNA: TGTGCCAGCAGCGTGGAGCGGGGCGGGATTCCAGATACGCAGTATTTT.

The chain is built from TRBV27 and TRBJ2-7, with TRBD2 matching over 7 bases. The V segment lost 3 bases and the J segment 4 bases; nucleotides outside the gene matches: 3. CDR1 and CDR2 (germline): MNHEY, SMNVEV (reference sequence). The CDR3 contains 13 residues. The CDR3: CASSLGGGYEQYF. In DNA, the CDR3 is TGTGCCAGCAGTTTGGGGGGGGGTTACGAGCAGTACTTC.

This clone was found a few times. This sequence joins TRBV5-1 and TRBJ1-1; TRBD1 aligns across 7 bases. Trimming took 3 bases from V and 5 from J; bases not matched to a gene: 7. The CDR3 sequence is 14 residues long. Germline CDR1 reads SGHRS; CDR2 reads YFSETQ. CDR3 sequence: CASSSQGLGTEAFF. CDR3 bases: TGCGCCAGCAGCTCACAGGGGTTAGGAACTGAAGCTTTCTTT. The whole variable domain, filled in from reference TRBV5-1 and TRBJ1-1, reads KAGVTQTPRYLIKTRGQQVTLSCSPISGHRSVSWYQQTPGQGLQFLFEYFSETQRNKGNFPGRFSGRQFSNSRSEMNVSTLELGDSALYLCASSSQGLGTEAFFGQGTRLTVV.

The J gene is TRBJ2-7, the V gene TRBV2, with TRBD2 identical over 11 bases. The germline V gene encodes CDR1 SNHLY and CDR2 FYNNEI. The V and J ends lost 3 bases and 5 bases, in that order; junction bases with no gene match: 6. There are 15 residues in the CDR3. The CDR3 reads CASSDISGGVDEQYF. Written as DNA, the CDR3 is TGTGCCAGCAGTGATATTAGCGGGGGGGTCGACGAGCAGTACTTC. Drawing the rest from reference TRBV2 and TRBJ2-7, the complete variable domain is EPEVTQTPSHQVTQMGQEVILRCVPISNHLYFYWYRQILGQKVEFLVSFYNNEISEKSEIFDDQFSVERPDGSNFTLKIRSTKLEDSAMYFCASSDISGGVDEQYFGPGTRLTVT.

The chain carries TRBV5-4 and TRBJ1-1, with D possibly being TRBD1 (5 bases). The CDR3 length is 12 residues. Trimming removed 2 bases at V and 7 bases at J, with 9 bases between. CDR1 SGHNT and CDR2 YYREEE come from the germline V gene (reference sequence). The chain's CDR3 is CASSFPQGEAFF. CDR3 coding DNA: TGTGCCAGCAGCTTCCCCCAGGGTGAAGCTTTCTTT.

This chain joins TRBV11-2 and TRBJ2-2, with TRBD2 identical over 12 bases. V gave up 2 bases and J gave up 4 bases; unmatched junction bases: 8. The CDR3 is made up of 18 amino acids. In germline, CDR1 is SGHAT, CDR2 FQNNGV. The CDR3 coding sequence is TGTGCCAGCAGCTTACGGACTAGCGGGGTCGGCAGCACCGGGGAGCTGTTTTTT. Translation gives CASSLRTSGVGSTGELFF.

In DNA form, the CDR3 reads TGTGCCAGCAGTGAATCGGGACAGCTACGCTACGAGCAGTACTTC. Its translation: CASSESGQLRYEQYF. The chain uses TRBV25-1 and TRBJ2-7, with 7 bases matching TRBD1. Germline CDR1 MGHDK, CDR2 SYGVNS. The length of the CDR3 is 15 residues. Trimming cost V 1 base and J 3 bases; bases outside gene matches: 6.